This TCR beta chain was identified in a study of neoadjuvant anti-PD-1 for oral cavity cancer. Study information: Non-progressing patients received a fourth nivolumab dose near day 43, then surgery on days 50-56. Study results and limitations: After neoadjuvant nivolumab, PBMC T cell clonality was significantly higher in non-responders than responders. Treg/Th17 ratio rose with pretreatment blood and fell with post-treatment tumor TCRbeta clonality.

The CDR3 sequence is 15 residues long. Looked up from germline, CDR1 is LGHNA and CDR2 is YNFKEQ. The V gene end was trimmed by 4 bases and the J gene end by 3 bases; junction bases not matched to a gene: 6. Repertoires were generated with immunoSEQ multiplex PCR, while TCRdb's copy carries only in-frame clones and drops some. The sample includes 33,000 or so clones, just under 80% of them seen just once. Described time point: after neoadjuvant nivolumab, at surgical resection. These oral cavity squamous cell carcinomas were HPV-negative and locally advanced. Concerning this clone itself: Its antigen is still unknown.

This receptor was taken from a person between 40 and 85 years old with oral cavity squamous cell carcinoma. The J gene is TRBJ1-1, the V gene TRBV4-2; 9 nucleotides line up with TRBD1. Sequences were derived from PBMCs, sampled after nivolumab (anti-PD-1) treatment. The CDR3 DNA is TGTGCCAGCAGCCTCCTGGGACAGGGAGACACTGAAGCTTTCTTT. It specifies CASSLLGQGDTEAFF.